The clone carrying this T cell receptor (beta chain) was picked up many times. This sample stems from a study of human T cells and chemical hapten exposure. For the study at large: Minor pooled library volume differences mainly drove per-sample TCR yield variation.

CDR3 length: 14 amino acids. The germline V gene has CDR1 SEHNR and CDR2 FQNEAQ (reference sequence). The V and J ends lost 1 base and 4 bases respectively, with 10 bases between them. Extraction of total RNA was performed on unfractionated whole blood. Single cDNA molecules in the library carried unique molecular identifiers attached during preparation. MiXCR was run by TCRdb on the 5' RACE reads, yielding one entry per CDR3 protein. The table has approximately 140,000 distinct CDR3 sequences, 4.1% seen once. The clonotype originates from a female donor in good health. V is TRBV7-9 and J is TRBJ1-1, with D uncertain. The DNA of the CDR3 is TGTGCCAGCAGCTTAGGTGGGTTGGCCACTGAAGCTTTCTTT. It specifies CASSLGGLATEAFF.